A selection of T cell receptor beta chains follows, all from one sample in a study of blood T cell repertoires in COVID-19. Measured with immunoSEQ multiplex PCR; TCRdb has only the in-frame clones, and not every one. The repertoire holds 250,000 or so clones, with about 91% as singletons. Sequencing was done on a sample of peripheral blood. The source of these receptors is a woman aged 40 to 50 who had recovered from COVID-19. The CDR3 runs from the conserved cysteine through the conserved F or W. Each record gives: V gene, clone size, J gene, CDR3 length, D gene, CDR3 protein, CDR3 DNA. A D gene is named only where the DNA matches it firmly. Some rows mark clone size as missing; the rest say once, few, many or name a class of expanded clone.

v_gene: TRBV7-8
abundance: .
j_gene: TRBJ2-5
len: 15
d_gene: TRBD2
CDR3aa: CASKTGTGGGETQYF
CDR3nt: TGTGCCAGCAAAACTGGAACGGGAGGCGGAGAGACCCAGTACTTC

v_gene: TRBV5-4
abundance: .
j_gene: TRBJ2-6
len: 18
d_gene: .
CDR3aa: CASSYAGGPPSRTNVLTF
CDR3nt: TGTGCCAGCAGCTACGCGGGTGGCCCCCCGTCAAGGACCAACGTCCTGACTTTC

v_gene: TRBV7-2
abundance: .
j_gene: TRBJ2-3
len: 15
d_gene: TRBD1
CDR3aa: CASSLGGQGSDTQYF
CDR3nt: TGTGCCAGCAGCTTAGGGGGACAGGGCTCAGATACGCAGTATTTT

v_gene: TRBV7-2
abundance: .
j_gene: TRBJ2-7
len: 14
d_gene: TRBD1
CDR3aa: CASSDRQGTYEQYF
CDR3nt: TGTGCCAGCAGCGACCGACAGGGTACCTACGAGCAGTACTTC

v_gene: TRBV18
abundance: .
j_gene: TRBJ2-1
len: 15
d_gene: TRBD2
CDR3aa: CASSPWTSGSDEQFF
CDR3nt: TGTGCCAGCTCACCGTGGACTAGCGGGAGTGATGAGCAGTTCTTC

v_gene: TRBV4-1
abundance: .
j_gene: TRBJ1-5
len: 16
d_gene: .
CDR3aa: CASSQDPYRDNQPQHF
CDR3nt: TGCGCCAGCAGCCAAGATCCCTACAGGGATAATCAGCCCCAGCATTTT

v_gene: TRBV28
abundance: .
j_gene: TRBJ1-5
len: 15
d_gene: .
CDR3aa: CASSLARGRNQPQHF
CDR3nt: TGTGCCAGCAGTTTAGCCAGGGGCCGAAATCAGCCCCAGCATTTT

v_gene: TRBV5-1
abundance: .
j_gene: TRBJ2-5
len: 16
d_gene: TRBD2
CDR3aa: CASSLAGTTHEVTQYF
CDR3nt: TGCGCCAGCAGCTTGGCCGGGACTACACATGAAGTGACCCAGTACTTC

v_gene: TRBV5-1
abundance: .
j_gene: TRBJ2-5
len: 16
d_gene: TRBD2
CDR3aa: CASSRRGAGNQETQYF
CDR3nt: TGCGCCAGCAGCCGGAGGGGAGCGGGAAACCAAGAGACCCAGTACTTC

v_gene: TRBV13
abundance: .
j_gene: TRBJ2-5
len: 16
d_gene: TRBD1
CDR3aa: CASSYEGARVSETQYF
CDR3nt: TGTGCCAGCAGCTACGAGGGGGCGCGGGTCTCAGAGACCCAGTACTTC

v_gene: TRBV19
abundance: .
j_gene: TRBJ2-7
len: 15
d_gene: .
CDR3aa: CASSPPGRGSYEQYF
CDR3nt: TGTGCCAGTAGTCCCCCGGGGCGGGGCTCCTACGAGCAGTACTTC

v_gene: TRBV7-6
abundance: .
j_gene: TRBJ2-5
len: 14
d_gene: .
CDR3aa: CASSPRGAEETQYF
CDR3nt: TGTGCCAGCAGCCCCCGGGGGGCAGAAGAGACCCAGTACTTC

v_gene: TRBV5-4
abundance: .
j_gene: TRBJ2-6
len: 14
d_gene: .
CDR3aa: CASSLELGANVLTF
CDR3nt: TGTGCCAGCAGCTTGGAGCTCGGGGCCAACGTCCTGACTTTC

v_gene: TRBV7-2
abundance: .
j_gene: TRBJ1-2
len: 13
d_gene: .
CDR3aa: CASSLGPTIGYTF
CDR3nt: TGTGCCAGCAGCTTGGGCCCAACAATAGGCTACACCTTC

v_gene: TRBV6-1
abundance: .
j_gene: TRBJ2-3
len: 16
d_gene: TRBD2
CDR3aa: CASSGLAGGYTDTQYF
CDR3nt: TGTGCCAGCAGTGGACTAGCGGGGGGATACACAGATACGCAGTATTTT

v_gene: TRBV10-2
abundance: .
j_gene: TRBJ2-2
len: 15
d_gene: TRBD2
CDR3aa: CASSRQSGSAGELFF
CDR3nt: TGCGCCAGCAGTCGACAGAGCGGGAGTGCCGGGGAGCTGTTTTTT

v_gene: TRBV7-2
abundance: .
j_gene: TRBJ1-6
len: 15
d_gene: .
CDR3aa: CASSLVASHDSPLHF
CDR3nt: TGTGCCAGCAGCTTAGTAGCCAGCCATGATTCACCCCTCCACTTT

v_gene: TRBV7-6
abundance: .
j_gene: TRBJ2-1
len: 16
d_gene: TRBD2
CDR3aa: CASSPWTSGDYNEQFF
CDR3nt: TGTGCCAGCAGCCCCTGGACTAGCGGGGACTACAATGAGCAGTTCTTC

v_gene: TRBV4-1
abundance: .
j_gene: TRBJ1-5
len: 16
d_gene: .
CDR3aa: CASSQERSGPYQPQHF
CDR3nt: TGCGCCAGCAGCCAAGAGCGTTCAGGGCCCTATCAGCCCCAGCATTTT

v_gene: TRBV3-1/TRBV3-2
abundance: .
j_gene: TRBJ1-2
len: 16
d_gene: .
CDR3aa: CASSPTSKVNNYGYTF
CDR3nt: TGTGCCAGCAGCCCGACATCCAAGGTAAACAACTATGGCTACACCTTC

v_gene: TRBV5-5
abundance: .
j_gene: TRBJ1-6
len: 15
d_gene: .
CDR3aa: CASSLATIINSPLHF
CDR3nt: TGTGCCAGCAGCTTGGCCACAATCATTAATTCACCCCTCCACTTT

v_gene: TRBV3-1/TRBV3-2
abundance: .
j_gene: TRBJ2-3
len: 16
d_gene: TRBD1
CDR3aa: CASSPGQALKGDTQYF
CDR3nt: TGTGCCAGCAGCCCCGGACAGGCATTAAAGGGAGATACGCAGTATTTT

v_gene: TRBV11-2
abundance: .
j_gene: TRBJ1-4
len: 14
d_gene: TRBD1
CDR3aa: CASSRDRGQEKLFF
CDR3nt: TGTGCCAGCAGCCGGGACAGGGGACAAGAAAAACTGTTTTTT

v_gene: TRBV24-1
abundance: .
j_gene: TRBJ2-4
len: 16
d_gene: TRBD1
CDR3aa: CATSDSGQGGKNIQYF
CDR3nt: TGTGCCACCAGTGATTCCGGACAGGGGGGCAAAAACATTCAGTACTTC

v_gene: TRBV27
abundance: .
j_gene: TRBJ2-2
len: 15
d_gene: TRBD2
CDR3aa: CASSSSGRNTGELFF
CDR3nt: TGTGCCAGCAGTTCTAGCGGGAGAAACACCGGGGAGCTGTTTTTT

v_gene: TRBV7-9
abundance: .
j_gene: TRBJ1-1
len: 11
d_gene: .
CDR3aa: CASTMGSEAFF
CDR3nt: TGTGCCAGCACCATGGGCTCTGAAGCTTTCTTT

v_gene: TRBV3-1/TRBV3-2
abundance: few
j_gene: TRBJ1-3
len: 16
d_gene: .
CDR3aa: CASSQVLGPYGNTIYF
CDR3nt: TGTGCCAGCAGCCAAGTGCTGGGCCCCTATGGAAACACCATATATTTT

v_gene: TRBV30
abundance: .
j_gene: TRBJ1-6
len: 15
d_gene: .
CDR3aa: CAWTERGGGHSPLHF
CDR3nt: TGTGCCTGGACCGAGAGGGGGGGCGGTCATTCACCCCTCCACTTT

v_gene: TRBV7-3
abundance: .
j_gene: TRBJ2-1
len: 16
d_gene: .
CDR3aa: CASSTRAGSSYNEQFF
CDR3nt: TGTGCCAGCAGCACCCGGGCGGGGAGCTCCTACAATGAGCAGTTCTTC

v_gene: TRBV11-2
abundance: .
j_gene: TRBJ2-1
len: 15
d_gene: TRBD1
CDR3aa: CASIRPGQGYNEQFF
CDR3nt: TGTGCCAGCATCAGACCGGGACAGGGCTACAATGAGCAGTTCTTC

v_gene: TRBV4-1
abundance: once
j_gene: TRBJ2-7
len: 14
d_gene: .
CDR3aa: CASSQEQGTYEQYF
CDR3nt: TGCGCCAGCAGCCAAGAACAGGGCACCTACGAGCAGTACTTC

v_gene: TRBV3-1/TRBV3-2
abundance: .
j_gene: TRBJ1-5
len: 17
d_gene: .
CDR3aa: CASSPRWGRPENQPQHF
CDR3nt: TGTGCCAGCAGCCCCCGTTGGGGCAGACCCGAGAATCAGCCCCAGCATTTT

v_gene: TRBV30
abundance: .
j_gene: TRBJ1-4
len: 11
d_gene: .
CDR3aa: CAWSVRGKLFF
CDR3nt: TGTGCCTGGAGTGTCAGGGGAAAACTGTTTTTT

v_gene: TRBV7-3
abundance: .
j_gene: TRBJ2-1
len: 15
d_gene: TRBD2
CDR3aa: CASSPRRGGRNEQFF
CDR3nt: TGTGCCAGCAGCCCGAGGCGGGGGGGCCGAAATGAGCAGTTCTTC

v_gene: TRBV2
abundance: .
j_gene: TRBJ2-1
len: 14
d_gene: TRBD2
CDR3aa: CASSDPSGYNEQFF
CDR3nt: TGTGCCAGCAGTGACCCTAGCGGTTACAATGAGCAGTTCTTC

v_gene: TRBV21-1
abundance: .
j_gene: TRBJ2-5
len: 20
d_gene: .
CDR3aa: CASSKWGRDRGQLVGETQYF
CDR3nt: TGTGCCAGCAGCAAGTGGGGCCGGGACAGGGGCCAACTAGTCGGGGAGACCCAGTACTTC

v_gene: TRBV4-2
abundance: once
j_gene: TRBJ2-1
len: 13
d_gene: .
CDR3aa: CASSQEASRRGFF
CDR3nt: TGTGCCAGCAGCCAAGAAGCCAGCCGTCGGGGGTTCTTC

v_gene: TRBV10-2
abundance: .
j_gene: TRBJ2-1
len: 13
d_gene: .
CDR3aa: CASSRQVLNEQFF
CDR3nt: TGCGCCAGCAGTCGTCAGGTTTTAAATGAGCAGTTCTTC

v_gene: TRBV6-1
abundance: many
j_gene: TRBJ2-1
len: 16
d_gene: TRBD1
CDR3aa: CASSELGTGTYNEQFF
CDR3nt: TGTGCCAGCAGTGAATTAGGGACAGGGACCTACAATGAGCAGTTCTTC

v_gene: TRBV6-5
abundance: .
j_gene: TRBJ1-1
len: 13
d_gene: .
CDR3aa: CASSPRWNTEAFF
CDR3nt: TGTGCCAGCAGTCCCCGTTGGAACACTGAAGCTTTCTTT

v_gene: TRBV6-2/TRBV6-3
abundance: .
j_gene: TRBJ2-2
len: 17
d_gene: TRBD2
CDR3aa: CASSSGLAGGGTGELFF
CDR3nt: TGTGCCAGCAGTTCCGGACTAGCGGGAGGGGGGACCGGGGAGCTGTTTTTT

v_gene: TRBV5-4
abundance: .
j_gene: TRBJ2-3
len: 16
d_gene: .
CDR3aa: CASSSRISRETDTQYF
CDR3nt: TGTGCCAGCAGCTCCCGTATCAGTCGGGAAACAGATACGCAGTATTTT

v_gene: TRBV29-1
abundance: once
j_gene: TRBJ2-3
len: 12
d_gene: TRBD1
CDR3aa: CSEGTATDTQYF
CDR3nt: TGCAGCGAAGGGACAGCCACAGATACGCAGTATTTT

v_gene: TRBV11-3
abundance: many
j_gene: TRBJ2-5
len: 15
d_gene: .
CDR3aa: CASSFLRDTQETQYF
CDR3nt: TGTGCCAGCAGCTTCCTCCGGGACACCCAAGAGACCCAGTACTTC

v_gene: TRBV5-1
abundance: .
j_gene: TRBJ2-5
len: 13
d_gene: .
CDR3aa: CASSLGRAETQYF
CDR3nt: TGCGCCAGCAGCTTGGGGAGGGCAGAGACCCAGTACTTC

v_gene: TRBV3-1/TRBV3-2
abundance: .
j_gene: TRBJ2-7
len: 12
d_gene: .
CDR3aa: CASSQGPQGLFF
CDR3nt: TGTGCCAGCAGCCAAGGCCCGCAGGGACTTTTCTTC

v_gene: TRBV7-9
abundance: .
j_gene: TRBJ2-7
len: 14
d_gene: TRBD1
CDR3aa: CASKWDREGYEQYF
CDR3nt: TGTGCCAGTAAATGGGACAGGGAAGGATACGAGCAGTACTTC

v_gene: TRBV15
abundance: .
j_gene: TRBJ2-3
len: 15
d_gene: .
CDR3aa: CATSFSSASTDTQYF
CDR3nt: TGTGCCACCAGCTTTTCTAGCGCAAGCACAGATACGCAGTATTTT

v_gene: TRBV6-1
abundance: .
j_gene: TRBJ2-1
len: 14
d_gene: TRBD1
CDR3aa: CASSEAYRGSEQFF
CDR3nt: TGTGCCAGCAGTGAAGCCTACAGGGGTAGTGAGCAGTTCTTC

v_gene: TRBV4-3
abundance: .
j_gene: TRBJ2-2
len: 14
d_gene: TRBD2
CDR3aa: CASAGLAGTGELFF
CDR3nt: TGCGCCAGCGCCGGGCTAGCGGGCACCGGGGAGCTGTTTTTT

v_gene: TRBV2
abundance: .
j_gene: TRBJ2-5
len: 15
d_gene: TRBD1
CDR3aa: CASSRLGTGGEGQYF
CDR3nt: TGTGCCAGCAGTCGGCTAGGGACAGGGGGCGAGGGCCAGTACTTC

v_gene: TRBV2
abundance: .
j_gene: TRBJ1-2
len: 13
d_gene: .
CDR3aa: CASSDLSGDGYTF
CDR3nt: TGTGCCAGCAGTGATTTATCAGGGGACGGCTACACCTTC

v_gene: TRBV5-1
abundance: .
j_gene: TRBJ1-1
len: 14
d_gene: .
CDR3aa: CASSLALGRTEAFF
CDR3nt: TGCGCCAGCAGCTTGGCCCTGGGGCGGACTGAAGCTTTCTTT